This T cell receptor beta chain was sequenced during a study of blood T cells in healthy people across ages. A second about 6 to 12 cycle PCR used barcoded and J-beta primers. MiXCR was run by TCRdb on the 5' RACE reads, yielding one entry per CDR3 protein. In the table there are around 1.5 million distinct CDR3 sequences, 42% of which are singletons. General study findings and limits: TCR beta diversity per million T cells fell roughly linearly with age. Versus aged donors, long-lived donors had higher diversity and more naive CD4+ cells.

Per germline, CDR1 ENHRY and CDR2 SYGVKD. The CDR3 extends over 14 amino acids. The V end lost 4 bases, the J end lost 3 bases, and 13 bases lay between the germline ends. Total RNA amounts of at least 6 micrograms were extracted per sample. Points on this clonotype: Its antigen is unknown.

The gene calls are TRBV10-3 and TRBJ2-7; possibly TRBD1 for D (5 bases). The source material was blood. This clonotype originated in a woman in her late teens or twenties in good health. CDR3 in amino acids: CAISGGQIIYEQYF. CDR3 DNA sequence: TGTGCCATCAGTGGGGGCCAGATAATCTACGAGCAGTACTTC.